A few counts support the clone carrying this TCR beta chain. The sample originates from a study of blood T cell repertoires in COVID-19. The wider study: Whether acute or convalescent, the COVID-19 samples came from the United States, Italy and Spain. Sample material is recorded as cDNA or gDNA derived from T cells, B-cell-depleted T cells, or PBMCs.

In the original processing: From reference gene primer amplification, estimates of nucleated cell counts were derived. Data came from immunoSEQ multiplex PCR; TCRdb stores just in-frame clones and leaves some out. The V and J calls and clone size were taken over from that table, and D and trimming were inferred from the DNA. In the table there are about 59,000 clones, around 70% of which are singletons. The sequence was collected from a woman in her 50s with active or convalescent COVID-19. Sequenced input: peripheral blood.

CDR3 protein: CASSQDMTAPNTGELFF. The CDR3 coding sequence is TGCGCCAGCAGTCAGGATATGACAGCTCCGAACACCGGGGAGCTGTTTTTT. The J gene is TRBJ2-2, the V gene TRBV23-1; D is possibly TRBD1 (5 bases). TRBV23-1 is recorded as an ORF, its role being uncertain. The CDR3 loop spans 17 amino acids. Trimming removed 3 bases at V and 0 bases at J, with 14 bases between.